The clone carrying this T cell receptor beta chain has just a few counts. There are 16 residues in the CDR3. Germline V CDR1 and CDR2: MNHEY, SMNVEV (reference sequence). The J segment lost 2 bases and the V segment lost 6 bases, leaving 9 bases of the junction unmatched. The data derive from a study of blood T cell repertoires in COVID-19. Method: immunoSEQ multiplex PCR; TCRdb's copy keeps in-frame clones and lacks some. The sample lists around 140,000 clones; about 81% were seen once. The receptor's source is a woman aged 80 or over with acute or convalescent COVID-19. Sequencing was performed on peripheral blood. This chain joins TRBV27 and TRBJ1-1; 10 nucleotides match TRBD1. DNA for the CDR3: TGTGCCAGCAGACTTTATCGGGACAGGGGTAACACTGAAGCTTTCTTT. As protein: CASRLYRDRGNTEAFF.